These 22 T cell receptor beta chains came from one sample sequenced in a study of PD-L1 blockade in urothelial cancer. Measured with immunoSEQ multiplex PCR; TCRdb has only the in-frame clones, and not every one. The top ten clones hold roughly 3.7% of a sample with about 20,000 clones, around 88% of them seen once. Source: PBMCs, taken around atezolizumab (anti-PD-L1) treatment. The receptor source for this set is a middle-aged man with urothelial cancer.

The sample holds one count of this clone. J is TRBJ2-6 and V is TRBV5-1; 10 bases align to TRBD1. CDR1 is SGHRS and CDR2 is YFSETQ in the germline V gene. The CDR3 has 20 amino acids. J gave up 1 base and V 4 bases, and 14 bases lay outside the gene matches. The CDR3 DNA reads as TGCGCCAGCAGCCCTAGACTCTACCGGGACAGGGGATCTGGGGCCAACGTCCTGACTTTC. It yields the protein CASSPRLYRDRGSGANVLTF.

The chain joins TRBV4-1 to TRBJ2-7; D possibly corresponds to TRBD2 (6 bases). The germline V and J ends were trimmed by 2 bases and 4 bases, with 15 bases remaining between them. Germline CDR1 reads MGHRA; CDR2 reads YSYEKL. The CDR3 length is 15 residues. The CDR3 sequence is CASSQSEGSGYEQYF. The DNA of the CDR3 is TGCGCCAGCAGCCAATCGGAGGGGAGTGGGTACGAGCAGTACTTC.

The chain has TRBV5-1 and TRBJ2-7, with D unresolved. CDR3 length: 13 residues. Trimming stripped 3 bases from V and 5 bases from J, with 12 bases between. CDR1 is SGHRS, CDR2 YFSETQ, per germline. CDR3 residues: CASSYASTNEQYF. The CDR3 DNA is TGCGCCAGCAGCTATGCAAGCACCAACGAGCAGTACTTC.

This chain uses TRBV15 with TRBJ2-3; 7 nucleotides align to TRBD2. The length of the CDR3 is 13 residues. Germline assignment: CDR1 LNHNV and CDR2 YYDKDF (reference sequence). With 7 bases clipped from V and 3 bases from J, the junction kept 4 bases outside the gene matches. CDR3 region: CATKHGGTDTQYF. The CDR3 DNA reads TGTGCCACCAAGCACGGGGGGACAGATACGCAGTATTTT.

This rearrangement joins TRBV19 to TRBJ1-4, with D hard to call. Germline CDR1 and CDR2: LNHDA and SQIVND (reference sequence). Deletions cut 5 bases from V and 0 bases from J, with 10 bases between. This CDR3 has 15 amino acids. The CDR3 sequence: CASSFSPATNEKLFF. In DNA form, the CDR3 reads TGTGCCAGTAGTTTCAGTCCTGCAACTAATGAAAAACTGTTTTTT.

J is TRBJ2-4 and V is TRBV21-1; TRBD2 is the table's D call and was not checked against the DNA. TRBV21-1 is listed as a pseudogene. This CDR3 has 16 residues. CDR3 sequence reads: CASSKDSGRAKNIQYF. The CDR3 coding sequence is TGTGCCAGCAGCAAAGACAGCGGGAGAGCCAAAAACATTCAGTACTTC.

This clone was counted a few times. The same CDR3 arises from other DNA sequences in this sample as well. The CDR3 bases are TGTGCCAGCAGTCGAGGTAGCGGCTACACAGATACGCAGTATTTT. The encoded protein is CASSRGSGYTDTQYF. This rearrangement joins TRBV27 to TRBJ2-3, with D tentatively TRBD2 (6 bases). CDR1 is MNHEY and CDR2 is SMNVEV in the germline V gene (reference sequence). The CDR3 is made up of 15 amino acids. V was trimmed by 5 bases and J by 2 bases, leaving 14 bases between them.

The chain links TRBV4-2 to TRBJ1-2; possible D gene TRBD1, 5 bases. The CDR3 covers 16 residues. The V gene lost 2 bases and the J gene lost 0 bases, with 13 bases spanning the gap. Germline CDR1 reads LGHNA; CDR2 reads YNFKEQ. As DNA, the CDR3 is TGTGCCAGCAGCCAAAGCCAGGGAATTGCTAACTATGGCTACACCTTC. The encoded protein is CASSQSQGIANYGYTF.

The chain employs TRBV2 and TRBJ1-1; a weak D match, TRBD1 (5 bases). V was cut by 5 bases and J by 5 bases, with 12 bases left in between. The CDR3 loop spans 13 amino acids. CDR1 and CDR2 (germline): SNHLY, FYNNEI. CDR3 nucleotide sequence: TGTGCCAGCAGTCGTTCAGGGTTTACTGAAGCTTTCTTT. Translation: CASSRSGFTEAFF.

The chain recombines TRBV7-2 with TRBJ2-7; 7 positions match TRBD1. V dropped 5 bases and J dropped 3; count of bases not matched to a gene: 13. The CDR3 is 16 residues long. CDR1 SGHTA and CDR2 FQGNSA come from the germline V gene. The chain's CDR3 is CASSSPSDRALYEQYF. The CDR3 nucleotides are TGTGCCAGCAGCAGCCCTTCTGACAGGGCTCTCTACGAGCAGTACTTC.

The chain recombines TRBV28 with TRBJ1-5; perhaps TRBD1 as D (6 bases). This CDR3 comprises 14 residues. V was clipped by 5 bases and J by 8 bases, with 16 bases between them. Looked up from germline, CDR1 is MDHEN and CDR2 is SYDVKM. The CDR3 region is CASSHDRPGEPQHF. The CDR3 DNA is TGTGCCAGCAGTCACGACAGGCCGGGTGAGCCCCAGCATTTT.

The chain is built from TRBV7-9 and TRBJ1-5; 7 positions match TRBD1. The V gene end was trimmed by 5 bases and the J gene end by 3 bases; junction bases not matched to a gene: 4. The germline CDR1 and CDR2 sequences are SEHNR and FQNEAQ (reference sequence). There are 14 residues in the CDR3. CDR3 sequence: CASSPGQVNQPQHF. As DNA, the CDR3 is TGTGCCAGCAGCCCCGGACAGGTCAATCAGCCCCAGCATTTT.

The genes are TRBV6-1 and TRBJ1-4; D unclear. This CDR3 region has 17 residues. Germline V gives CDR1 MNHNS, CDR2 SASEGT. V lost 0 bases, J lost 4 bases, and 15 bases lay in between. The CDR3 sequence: CASSEAKFRGFNEKLFF. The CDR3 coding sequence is TGTGCCAGCAGTGAAGCGAAGTTTCGGGGTTTTAATGAAAAACTGTTTTTT.

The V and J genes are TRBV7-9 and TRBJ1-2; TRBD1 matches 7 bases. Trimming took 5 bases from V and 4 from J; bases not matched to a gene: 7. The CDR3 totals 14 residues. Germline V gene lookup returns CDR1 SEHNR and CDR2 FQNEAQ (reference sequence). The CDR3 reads CASSPRQGGYGYTF. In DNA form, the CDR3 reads TGTGCCAGCAGCCCCCGACAGGGTGGCTATGGCTACACCTTC.

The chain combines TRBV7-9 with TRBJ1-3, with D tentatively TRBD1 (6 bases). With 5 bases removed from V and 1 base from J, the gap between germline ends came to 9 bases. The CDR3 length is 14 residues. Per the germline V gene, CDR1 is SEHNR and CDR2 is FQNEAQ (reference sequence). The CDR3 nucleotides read TGTGCCAGCAGCCCACAGGGTTCTGGAAACACCATATATTTT. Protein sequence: CASSPQGSGNTIYF.

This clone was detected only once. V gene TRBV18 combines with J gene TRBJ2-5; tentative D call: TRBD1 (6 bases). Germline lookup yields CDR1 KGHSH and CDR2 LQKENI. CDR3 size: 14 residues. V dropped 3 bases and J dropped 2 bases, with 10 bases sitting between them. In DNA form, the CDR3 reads TGTGCCAGCTCACCCCTCGGACAGCAAGAGACCCAGTACTTC. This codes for CASSPLGQQETQYF.

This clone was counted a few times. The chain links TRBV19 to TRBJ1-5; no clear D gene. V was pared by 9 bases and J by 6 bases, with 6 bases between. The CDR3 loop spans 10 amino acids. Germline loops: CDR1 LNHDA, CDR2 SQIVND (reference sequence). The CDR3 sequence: CASNSQPQHF. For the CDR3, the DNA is TGTGCCAGCAATAGTCAGCCCCAGCATTTT.

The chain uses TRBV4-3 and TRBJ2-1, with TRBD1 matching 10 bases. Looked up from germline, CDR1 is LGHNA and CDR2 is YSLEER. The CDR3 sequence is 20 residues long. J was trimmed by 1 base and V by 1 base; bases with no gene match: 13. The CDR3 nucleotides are TGCGCCAGCAGCCAAGTGGGATCGGGACAGGGGTTAATTTCCTACAATGAGCAGTTCTTC. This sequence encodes CASSQVGSGQGLISYNEQFF.

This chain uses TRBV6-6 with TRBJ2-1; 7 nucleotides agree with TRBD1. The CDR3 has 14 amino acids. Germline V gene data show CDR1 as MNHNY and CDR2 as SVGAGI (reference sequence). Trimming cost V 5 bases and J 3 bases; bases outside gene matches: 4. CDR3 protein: CASSLTGIYNEQFF. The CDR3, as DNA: TGTGCCAGCAGTCTGACAGGGATCTACAATGAGCAGTTCTTC.

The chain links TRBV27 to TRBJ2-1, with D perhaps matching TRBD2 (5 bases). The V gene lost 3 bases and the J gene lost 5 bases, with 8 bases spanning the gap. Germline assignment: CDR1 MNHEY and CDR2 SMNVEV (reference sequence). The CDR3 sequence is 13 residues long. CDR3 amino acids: CASSFSADNEQFF. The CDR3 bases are TGTGCCAGCAGTTTCTCAGCGGACAATGAGCAGTTCTTC.

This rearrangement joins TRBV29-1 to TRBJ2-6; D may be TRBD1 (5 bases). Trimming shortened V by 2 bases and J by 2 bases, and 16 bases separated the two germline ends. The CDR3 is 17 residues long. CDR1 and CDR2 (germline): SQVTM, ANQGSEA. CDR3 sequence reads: CSVETYFQGPGANVLTF. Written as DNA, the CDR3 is TGCAGCGTTGAAACCTATTTTCAGGGCCCTGGGGCCAACGTCCTGACTTTC.

The CDR3 coding sequence is TGTGCTAGTGGCCCTTGGGCCAACGTCCTGACTTTC. Amino acids: CASGPWANVLTF. V usage is TRBV12-5 and J usage is TRBJ2-6, with no clear D. The CDR3 is 12 residues long. Trimming stripped 6 bases from V and 5 bases from J, with 5 bases between. Germline V CDR1 and CDR2: LGHNT, FRNRAP.